This T cell receptor (beta chain) was found in a study of Graves' ophthalmopathy and Graves' hyperthyroidism. V lost 5 bases to trimming and J lost 6 bases; unmatched junction nucleotides: 4. The CDR3 is made up of 13 amino acids. The germline gives CDR1 SGHTA, CDR2 FQGNSA. General study results and limits: Blood also harbored most expanded thyroid clonotypes above 0.001 frequency.

Being free of ophthalmopathy for 18 months of follow-up defined stable hyperthyroidism. The authors diagnosed from clinical symptoms, serum thyroxine, TRAb, thyroid ultrasound and orbital computed tomography. This clonotype was observed at least ten times. Its antigen is undetermined. Beta-chain TCR CDR3 regions were amplified from RNA transcripts. Investigators did first-round RT-PCR with HTBI primers, then second-round multiplex PCR. TCRdb re-called the multiplex PCR reads with MiXCR, one entry per CDR3 protein. The data hold 620,000 or so distinct CDR3 sequences, with around a fifth observed a single time.

The sequence derives from a woman under 30 with stable Graves' hyperthyroidism. Some clones in this sample may be carry-over from other donors' samples. The gene calls are TRBV7-2 and TRBJ2-7; the match to TRBD2 covers 10 bases. The material sequenced was peripheral blood. The CDR3 sequence: CASSRGTSVEQYF. CDR3 DNA: TGTGCCAGCAGCCGTGGGACTAGCGTCGAGCAGTACTTC.